The text below deals with one T cell receptor beta chain. The antigen remains undetermined. These data belong to a study of shared clonotypes between healthy human individuals. General observations from the study: The small donor group covered limited genetic and exposure diversity.

V lost 5 bases, J lost 1 base, and 14 bases lay in between. This CDR3 has 15 residues. CDR1 is SEHNR and CDR2 is FQNEAQ in the germline V gene (reference sequence). Assay execution took place at the deep level. The repertoire was sequenced with immunoSEQ multiplex PCR; TCRdb's copy has only in-frame clones and lacks some. The table includes over a million clones, around 74% detected once. The clonotype originates from a man younger than 35 in good health. Specimen: memory CD4+ T cells sorted from blood. The subset denotes: CD45RA-negative fraction. The V call is TRBV7-9, the J call TRBJ1-1; D may be TRBD1 (6 bases). CDR3 in DNA: TGTGCCAGCAGCCATCGGGACAACAAGAACACTGAAGCTTTCTTT. It encodes CASSHRDNKNTEAFF.